This T cell receptor beta chain was observed in a study of pediatric ulcerative colitis. Regarding the study as a whole: In rectum, acute severe colitis had expanded clones and less diversity.

This was a survey-level run. Each sample received Survey-level depth of up to 500,000 reads. Libraries were prepared by immunoSEQ multiplex PCR; TCRdb keeps only in-frame clonotypes and omits some of them. The profile covers around 13,000 clones, with more than 70% appearing a single time and 4% to 5% taken by the ten largest. The V end lost 7 bases, the J end lost 0 bases, and 13 bases lay between the germline ends. The CDR3 covers 15 residues. The germline gives CDR1 LNHDA, CDR2 SQIVND (reference sequence). Concerning this clone: Its cognate antigen is unknown.

The rectum was sampled with one to two pinch biopsies at colonoscopy. The clonotype was recovered from a boy under 18 who was a control in a study of pediatric ulcerative colitis. The V and J genes are TRBV19 and TRBJ2-1; D perhaps matches TRBD1 (5 bases). The sample consisted of gut tissue. The CDR3 DNA is TGTGCCAGTAAGGGGTTTCTAAGCTCCTACAATGAGCAGTTCTTC. This encodes CASKGFLSSYNEQFF. Looking up the rest from reference TRBV19 and TRBJ2-1 gives the full variable domain: DGGITQSPKYLFRKEGQNVTLSCEQNLNHDAMYWYRQDPGQGLRLIYYSQIVNDFQKGDIAEGYSVSREKKESFPLTVTSAQKNPTAFYLCASKGFLSSYNEQFFGPGTRLTVL.